Listed here are 21 T cell receptor beta chains from one sample, sequenced in a study of regulatory T cells in long-lasting Graves disease. Described time point: persistent/refractory GD, antithyroid drugs over 5 years with positive TRAb. PBMCs provided the RNA from which the TCR library was made. The TCR beta library used iRepertoire HTBI primers with Arm-PCR amplification of CDR3. TCRdb redid the calling of the multiplex PCR reads with MiXCR, one entry per CDR3 protein. The data hold around 340,000 distinct CDR3 sequences, with around a fifth observed a single time. The source material was peripheral blood mononuclear cells (PBMCs), sampled when the disease was refractory, from a patient treated with antithyroid drugs. Every receptor here comes from a female donor with Graves disease.

In this sample, this clonotype turned up many times. CDR3: CASRYPGRSEAFF. The CDR3 DNA is TGTGCCAGCAGATATCCAGGGCGGAGTGAAGCTTTCTTT. The genes are TRBV28 and TRBJ1-1, with D possibly being TRBD1 (5 bases). The CDR3 covers 13 residues. V lost 6 bases and J 7 bases, leaving 15 bases between the germline ends. From germline, CDR1 is MDHEN and CDR2 SYDVKM.

This clonotype has at least ten counts. The chain links TRBV2 to TRBJ2-7; the D is unclear. Germline V gene sequence: CDR1 SNHLY, CDR2 FYNNEI. The CDR3 sequence is 13 residues long. The germline V and J ends were trimmed by 6 bases and 6 bases, with 15 bases remaining between them. The CDR3 nucleotides are TGTGCCAGCAGAGCTGACGGGCCCTCCGAGCAGTACTTC. Residues: CASRADGPSEQYF.

This clonotype was recorded many times. The CDR3 nucleotides are TGTGCCAGCAGCACGATGACAGGGAGGAACACTGAAGCTTTCTTT. Translated, it gives CASSTMTGRNTEAFF. The chain links TRBV12-3 or TRBV12-4 to TRBJ1-1; TRBD1 aligns across 7 bases. The CDR3 contains 15 residues. Unmatched junction bases numbered 8, after V lost 6 bases and J lost 1 base.

In its sample, this clonotype was seen many times. V usage is TRBV5-1 and J usage is TRBJ2-6, with D hard to call. V dropped 1 base and J dropped 0 bases, with 11 bases sitting between them. In germline, CDR1 is SGHRS, CDR2 YFSETQ. This CDR3 region has 17 residues. CDR3 protein: CASSLLSASSGANVLTF. The CDR3 nucleotides are TGCGCCAGCAGCTTGCTGTCAGCCTCCTCTGGGGCCAACGTCCTGACTTTC.

This clonotype was recorded many times. The chain is built from TRBV2 and TRBJ2-5; 10 nucleotides agree with TRBD2. The junction had 15 bases not matched to a gene; V was cut back by 3 bases and J by 5 bases. The germline V gene encodes CDR1 SNHLY and CDR2 FYNNEI. The length of the CDR3 is 18 residues. CDR3 DNA sequence: TGTGCCAGCAGTGATCAGGAGGCTAGCGGGGGATGGTTGGAGACCCAGTACTTC. Amino acids: CASSDQEASGGWLETQYF.

This clonotype turned up a few times. The chain links TRBV28 to TRBJ2-7; TRBD2 agrees at 10 bases. This CDR3 has 15 residues. Germline values: CDR1 MDHEN, CDR2 SYDVKM. V lost 6 bases to trimming and J lost 4 bases; unmatched junction nucleotides: 9. CDR3 in amino acids: CASSPGTSDKYEQYF. The CDR3 DNA reads as TGTGCCAGCAGCCCTGGGACTAGCGATAAGTACGAGCAGTACTTC.

The rearrangement joins TRBV20-1 to TRBJ2-1; 10 bases line up with TRBD2. The CDR3 is 17 residues long. CDR1 DFQATT and CDR2 SNEGSKA come from the germline V gene (reference sequence). V gave up 6 bases and J gave up 0 bases; unmatched junction bases: 11. The CDR3 DNA reads as TGCAGTGCGACCGGACTAGCGGCAGCCAACTCCTACAATGAGCAGTTCTTC. As protein: CSATGLAAANSYNEQFF.

This clonotype was detected ten times or more. This rearrangement joins TRBV27 to TRBJ2-7, with 8 bases aligning to TRBD2. The CDR3 contains 15 residues. J was trimmed by 9 bases and V by 6 bases; bases with no gene match: 16. Germline lookup yields CDR1 MNHEY and CDR2 SMNVEV (reference sequence). The chain's CDR3 is CASSRRDGVAGMQYF. CDR3 in DNA: TGTGCCAGCAGCCGACGGGATGGGGTAGCGGGAATGCAGTACTTC.

This clonotype was seen a few times. CDR3 bases: TGTGCCATCCGGGCAGGGTTGAATTCACCCCTCCACTTT. Its protein is CAIRAGLNSPLHF. This chain links TRBV6-1 with TRBJ1-6; D is perhaps TRBD1 (5 bases). CDR3 size: 13 residues. CDR1 and CDR2 (germline): MNHNS, SASEGT. The V gene lost 10 bases and the J gene lost 7 bases, with 14 bases spanning the gap.

The chain has TRBV7-9 and TRBJ1-2; no clear D gene. CDR1 is SEHNR and CDR2 is FQNEAQ in the germline V gene (reference sequence). The V end lost 2 bases, the J end lost 12 bases, and 13 bases lay between the germline ends. The CDR3 covers 12 residues. CDR3 residues: CASSLSSLENTF. As DNA, the CDR3 is TGTGCCAGCAGCTTAAGCAGCCTCGAGAACACCTTC.

The chain is built from TRBV19 and TRBJ1-2; no clear D. This CDR3 contains 13 residues. V dropped 5 bases and J dropped 1 base, with 8 bases sitting between them. Looked up from germline, CDR1 is LNHDA and CDR2 is SQIVND (reference sequence). The CDR3 reads CASSLYDNYGYTF. The CDR3 DNA follows: TGTGCCAGTAGTCTCTATGATAACTATGGCTACACCTTC.

The chain joins TRBV6-2 or TRBV6-3 to TRBJ2-5, with D possibly matching TRBD2 (5 bases). Germline V gives CDR1 MNHEY, CDR2 SVGEGT. V was cut by 0 bases and J by 1 base, with 9 bases left in between. CDR3 length: 15 amino acids. The CDR3 nucleotides read TGTGCCAGCAGTTACTCGATTCTAGCCCAAGAGACCCAGTACTTC. Residues: CASSYSILAQETQYF.

This clonotype was seen only a few times. The genes are TRBV2 and TRBJ2-2, with 9 bases fitting TRBD2. The CDR3 covers 17 residues. Germline V lookup: CDR1 SNHLY, CDR2 FYNNEI. Unmatched junction bases numbered 10, after V lost 2 bases and J lost 6 bases. The CDR3 DNA sequence: TGTGCCAGCAGTGAAACTCTTCGACTAGCGGAGGCCGGGGAGCTGTTTTTT. This sequence encodes CASSETLRLAEAGELFF.

This clonotype was counted ten times or more. The chain joins TRBV5-6 to TRBJ2-5; no reliable D call. The CDR3 totals 14 residues. Germline CDR1 SGHDT, CDR2 YYEEEE. The V and J ends lost 2 bases and 5 bases respectively, with 13 bases between them. The chain's CDR3 is CASSFVSGRETQYF. The CDR3, as DNA: TGTGCCAGCAGCTTTGTGTCAGGACGGGAGACCCAGTACTTC.

The V call is TRBV6-1, the J call TRBJ1-6; D is possibly TRBD1 (6 bases). The ends were cut back, 11 bases at V and 6 bases at J, with 20 bases in the middle. Germline CDR1 MNHNS, CDR2 SASEGT. The CDR3 has 15 amino acids. The CDR3, as DNA: TGTGCCGTCGCTAAGGACAGTTTTGGTAATTCACCCCTCCACTTT. Its translation is CAVAKDSFGNSPLHF.

The genes are TRBV6-5 and TRBJ1-5; tentative D call: TRBD1 (5 bases). The length of the CDR3 is 15 residues. Per the germline V gene, CDR1 is MNHEY and CDR2 is SVGAGI. V shed 4 bases and J shed 0 bases, with 10 bases lying between them. CDR3 amino acids: CASSSWGDSNQPQHF. The CDR3 region has the DNA TGTGCCAGCAGTTCCTGGGGGGATAGCAATCAGCCCCAGCATTTT.

This clonotype was observed a handful of times. CDR3: CATSTGGFRNQPQHF. DNA for the CDR3: TGTGCCACCAGTACAGGGGGCTTTAGAAATCAGCCCCAGCATTTT. The chain uses TRBV24-1 and TRBJ1-5; 9 bases are shared with TRBD1. V lost 6 bases to trimming and J lost 4 bases; unmatched junction nucleotides: 6. This CDR3 region has 15 residues. Germline V gene lookup returns CDR1 KGHDR and CDR2 SFDVKD.

This clonotype was observed many times. The chain uses TRBV30 and TRBJ1-5; D perhaps matches TRBD1 (6 bases). The CDR3 loop spans 14 amino acids. Per the germline V gene, CDR1 is GTSNPN and CDR2 is SVGIG (reference sequence). The V and J ends lost 0 bases and 6 bases respectively, with 12 bases between them. The DNA for the CDR3 is TGTGCCTGGAGTGTACAAGGGGGTAGTCAGCCCCAGCATTTT. As protein: CAWSVQGGSQPQHF.

The J gene is TRBJ1-2, the V gene TRBV12-3 or TRBV12-4; 7 bases are shared with TRBD1. The V and J ends lost 2 bases and 4 bases, in that order; junction bases with no gene match: 7. The length of the CDR3 is 15 residues. Here the CDR3 reads CASSLTSGGGYGYTF. The CDR3 DNA follows: TGTGCCAGCAGTTTAACGTCAGGGGGTGGCTATGGCTACACCTTC.

This clonotype turned up a few times. The chain couples TRBV4-2 to TRBJ1-6; D unclear. The CDR3 covers 15 residues. Germline lookup yields CDR1 LGHNA and CDR2 YNFKEQ. V lost 4 bases, J lost 5 bases, and 12 bases lay in between. The CDR3: CASSPIGRDNSPLHF. The CDR3, as DNA: TGTGCCAGCAGCCCGATCGGACGGGATAATTCACCCCTCCACTTT.

This clonotype was detected ten times or more. The genes are TRBV2 and TRBJ1-5, with D unclear. Germline V lookup: CDR1 SNHLY, CDR2 FYNNEI. CDR3 length: 13 amino acids. Trimming stripped 6 bases from V and 4 bases from J, with 10 bases between. In nucleotides, the CDR3 is TGTGCCAGCAGAGAGCAAGATAATCAGCCCCAGCATTTT. This encodes CASREQDNQPQHF.